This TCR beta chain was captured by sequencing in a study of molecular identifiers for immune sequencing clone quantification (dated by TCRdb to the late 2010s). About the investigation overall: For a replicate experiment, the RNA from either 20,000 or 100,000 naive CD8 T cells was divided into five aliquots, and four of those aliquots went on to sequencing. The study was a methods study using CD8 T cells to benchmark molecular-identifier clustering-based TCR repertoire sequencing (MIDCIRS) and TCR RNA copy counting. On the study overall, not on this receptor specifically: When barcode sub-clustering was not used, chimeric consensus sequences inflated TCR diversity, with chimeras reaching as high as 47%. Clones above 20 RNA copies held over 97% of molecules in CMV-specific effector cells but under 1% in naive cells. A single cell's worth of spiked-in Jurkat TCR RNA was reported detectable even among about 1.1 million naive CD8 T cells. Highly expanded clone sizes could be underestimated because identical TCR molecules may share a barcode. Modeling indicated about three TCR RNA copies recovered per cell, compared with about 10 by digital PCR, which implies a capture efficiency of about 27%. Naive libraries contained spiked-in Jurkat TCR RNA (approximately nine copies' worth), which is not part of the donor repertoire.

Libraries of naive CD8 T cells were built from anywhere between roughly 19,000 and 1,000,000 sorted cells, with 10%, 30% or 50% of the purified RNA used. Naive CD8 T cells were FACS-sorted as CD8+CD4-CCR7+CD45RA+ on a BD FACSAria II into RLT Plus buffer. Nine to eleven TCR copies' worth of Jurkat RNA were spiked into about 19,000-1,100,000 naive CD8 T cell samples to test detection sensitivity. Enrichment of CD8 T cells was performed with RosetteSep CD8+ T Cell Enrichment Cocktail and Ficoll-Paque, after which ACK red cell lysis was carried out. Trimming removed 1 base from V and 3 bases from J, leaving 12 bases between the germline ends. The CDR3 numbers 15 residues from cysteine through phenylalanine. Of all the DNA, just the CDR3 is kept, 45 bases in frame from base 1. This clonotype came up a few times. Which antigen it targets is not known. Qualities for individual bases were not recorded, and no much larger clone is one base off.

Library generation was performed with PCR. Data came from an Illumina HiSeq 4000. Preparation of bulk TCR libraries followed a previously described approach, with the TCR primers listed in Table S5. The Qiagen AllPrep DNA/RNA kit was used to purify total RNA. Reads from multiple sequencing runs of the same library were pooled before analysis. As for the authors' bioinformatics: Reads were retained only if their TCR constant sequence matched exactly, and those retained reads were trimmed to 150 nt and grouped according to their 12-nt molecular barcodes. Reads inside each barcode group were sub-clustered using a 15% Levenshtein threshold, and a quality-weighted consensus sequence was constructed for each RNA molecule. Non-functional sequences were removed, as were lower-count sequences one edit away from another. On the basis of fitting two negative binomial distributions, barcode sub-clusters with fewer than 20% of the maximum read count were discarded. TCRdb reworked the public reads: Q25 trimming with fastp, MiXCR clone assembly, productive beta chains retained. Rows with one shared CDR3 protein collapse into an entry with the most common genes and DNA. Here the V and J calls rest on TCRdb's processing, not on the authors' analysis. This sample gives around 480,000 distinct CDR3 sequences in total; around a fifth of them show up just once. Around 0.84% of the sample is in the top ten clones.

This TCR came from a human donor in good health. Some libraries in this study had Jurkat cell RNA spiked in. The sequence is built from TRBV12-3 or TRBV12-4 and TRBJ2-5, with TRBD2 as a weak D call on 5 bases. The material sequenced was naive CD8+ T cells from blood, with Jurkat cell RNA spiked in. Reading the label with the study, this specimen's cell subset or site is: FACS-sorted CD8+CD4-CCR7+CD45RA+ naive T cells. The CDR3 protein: CASSLGTSEEETQYF. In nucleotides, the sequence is TGTGCCAGCAGTTTAGGGACTTCGGAAGAAGAGACCCAGTACTTC.